This T cell receptor beta chain was captured by sequencing in a study of tumor and adjacent non-tumor tissue in lung cancer. Germline assignment: CDR1 SGHRS and CDR2 YFSETQ. Deletions cut 3 bases from V and 5 bases from J, with 15 bases between. This CDR3 spans 15 amino acids. This sample's RNA came from whole unsorted tissue. Between August and November 2014, newly diagnosed, chemotherapy-naive lung cancer patients underwent thoracic surgery in China. Points on this clonotype: Its antigen is not identified.

Study outcomes and limitations: Shorter survival was associated with higher TCR diversity in tumors. Normal lung showed higher cumulative top 100 clone frequency than tumor. Tumor tissue had significantly higher TCR diversity than normal lung.

TCRbeta libraries were built with three rounds of nested PCR, modified from ARM-PCR. TCRdb re-called the multiplex PCR reads with MiXCR, one entry per CDR3 protein. Altogether approximately 150,000 distinct CDR3 sequences are present, approximately 70% being singletons, with the ten largest covering about 20%. The sequencing sample was made of lung tumor tissue. The gene calls are TRBV5-1 and TRBJ2-4; D is perhaps TRBD2 (6 bases). The sequence derives from a man between 60 and 70 years old with small cell lung cancer. The DNA for the CDR3 is TGCGCCAGCAGCTCCCGACTAGGGGAGGAAAACATTCAGTACTTC. It translates to CASSSRLGEENIQYF. Full variable domain (outside the CDR3, taken from reference TRBV5-1 and TRBJ2-4): KAGVTQTPRYLIKTRGQQVTLSCSPISGHRSVSWYQQTPGQGLQFLFEYFSETQRNKGNFPGRFSGRQFSNSRSEMNVSTLELGDSALYLCASSSRLGEENIQYFGAGTRLSVL.